This TCR beta chain was sequenced for a study of T cells in localized non-small cell lung cancer. Study outcomes and limitations: Higher T cell density in the blood was associated with longer overall survival, whereas higher adjacent-lung clonality associated with shorter survival.

The assay was immunoSEQ multiplex PCR, and TCRdb's table has in-frame clones only and misses some. This sample has fewer than 90,000 clones; around three quarters occur once, and the top ten carry 15% to 20%. Germline-derived CDR1 and CDR2 are SGHVS and FQNEAQ. This CDR3 contains 16 residues. Trimming stripped 0 bases from V and 0 bases from J, with 9 bases between. On this clone: The antigen is unknown.

The gene calls are TRBV7-8 and TRBJ1-3, with D hard to call. Sequencing used PBMCs, obtained before any cancer treatment. This TCR was recovered from a man between 40 and 69 years old with stage II squamous cell lung carcinoma. The CDR3 DNA sequence: TGTGCCAGCAGCTTAGCGTCCGGCCTCTCTGGAAACACCATATATTTT. It codes for CASSLASGLSGNTIYF. Drawing the rest from reference TRBV7-8 and TRBJ1-3, the complete variable domain is GAGVSQSPRYKVAKRGQDVALRCDPISGHVSLFWYQQALGQGPEFLTYFQNEAQLDKSGLPSDRFFAERPEGSVSTLKIQRTQQEDSAVYLCASSLASGLSGNTIYFGEGSWLTVV.